This T cell receptor beta chain is from a study of metastatic and nonmetastatic thyroid tumors. Study-level information: Across peripheral blood and tumor or nodule tissue samples taken from malignant and benign thyroid patients, the repertoires were compared with one another.

The study, taken as a whole, reports: Within blood and tumor, benign nodules reportedly had significantly lower TCR beta diversity than malignant thyroid tumors did.

Within the sample, this clone is medium-sized. Its antigen is still unknown. Not a single patient had been given any form of treatment at any point before undergoing thyroid surgery. CDR3 length equals 15 residues. Trimming left V 3 bases short and J 4 bases short, with 14 bases between. Germline V CDR1 and CDR2: ENHRY, SYGVKD. In the original workflow: To classify distant metastasis in papillary thyroid cancer, a model was built from CDR3 differences across clinicopathological groups. TCRdb recomputed clones from the PCR reads via MiXCR. What appears here as the V and J calls and clone size reflects TCRdb's work, not the paper's. The repertoire holds about 4,300 clones, with less than 25% as singletons.

J is TRBJ2-3 and V is TRBV10-3; D possibly corresponds to TRBD1 (6 bases). This receptor was identified in a male donor with papillary thyroid cancer or a benign thyroid nodule (not recorded which). Some clones in this sample may be carry-over from other donors' samples. The sequenced sample was tumor tissue. The CDR3 is CAISEGGDGADTQYF. The CDR3 DNA follows: TGTGCCATCAGTGAAGGGGGAGACGGCGCAGATACGCAGTATTTT.